The clone carrying this T cell receptor (beta chain) was seen more than once but under ten times. The data were obtained in a study of CD8+ T cells in alopecia areata. Alopecia areata patients provided lesional scalp punch biopsies and peripheral blood. Once RNA had been extracted, it was reverse transcribed into cDNA to act as the sequencing template. TCRdb keeps only in-frame clones here, not all; method: immunoSEQ multiplex PCR. The sample has around 30,000 clones; about three quarters are singletons. The J segment lost 4 bases and the V segment lost 0 bases, leaving 5 bases of the junction unmatched. Germline CDR1 SEHNR, CDR2 FQNEAQ (reference sequence). CDR3 length: 16 amino acids.

The chain has TRBV7-9 and TRBJ1-4; 7 bases agree with TRBD1. Sequenced: NKG2D-low CD8+ T cells sorted from blood. The TCR originated in a human donor with alopecia areata. The CDR3, as DNA: TGTGCCAGCAGCTTAGCAATAGGGACAGTTAATGAAAAACTGTTTTTT. This sequence encodes CASSLAIGTVNEKLFF.